Listed below are T cell receptor beta chains from one sample, sequenced in a study of control samples from healthy donors and cancer patients. TCRdb's copy holds only in-frame clones and misses some; the assay was immunoSEQ multiplex PCR. Of some 140,000 clones listed, about 85% are singletons. The material sequenced was blood. The source of these receptors is a woman aged 30 to 39 in good health. The CDR3 runs from the conserved cysteine through the conserved F or W. A D gene is named only where the DNA matches it firmly. The size entry is marked missing in some rows and otherwise reads once, few, many or a size class.

D gene: TRBD1
V gene: TRBV5-1
J gene: TRBJ2-7
clone size: NA
CDR3 protein: CASSLADREGGEQYF
CDR3 DNA: TGCGCCAGCAGCTTGGCGGACAGGGAAGGCGGCGAGCAGTACTTC

D gene: TRBD2
V gene: TRBV7-2
J gene: TRBJ2-1
clone size: NA
CDR3 protein: CASRVAGGSYNEQFF
CDR3 DNA: TGTGCCAGCAGAGTAGCGGGAGGGTCCTACAATGAGCAGTTCTTC

D gene: NA
V gene: TRBV6-1
J gene: TRBJ1-4
clone size: NA
CDR3 protein: CASSESGALNEKLFF
CDR3 DNA: TGTGCCAGCAGTGAATCGGGGGCACTAAATGAAAAACTGTTTTTT

D gene: NA
V gene: TRBV2
J gene: TRBJ2-6
clone size: NA
CDR3 protein: CASSEARVAYSGANVLTF
CDR3 DNA: TGTGCCAGCAGTGAAGCACGGGTGGCATACTCTGGGGCCAACGTCCTGACTTTC

D gene: TRBD2
V gene: TRBV2
J gene: TRBJ2-1
clone size: NA
CDR3 protein: CASSGGGGEQFF
CDR3 DNA: TGTGCCAGCAGTGGTGGCGGGGGTGAGCAGTTCTTC

D gene: NA
V gene: TRBV4-2
J gene: TRBJ1-3
clone size: many
CDR3 protein: CASSPTTGSGNTIYF
CDR3 DNA: TGTGCCAGCAGCCCGACAACAGGGTCTGGAAACACCATATATTTT

D gene: NA
V gene: TRBV15
J gene: TRBJ1-2
clone size: NA
CDR3 protein: CATSREPRPTNYGYTF
CDR3 DNA: TGTGCCACCAGCAGAGAACCCCGCCCCACTAACTATGGCTACACCTTC

D gene: TRBD1
V gene: TRBV27
J gene: TRBJ1-2
clone size: NA
CDR3 protein: CASSSADRGLIYGYTF
CDR3 DNA: TGTGCCAGCAGTTCCGCGGACAGGGGGCTTATCTATGGCTACACCTTC

D gene: TRBD2
V gene: TRBV29-1
J gene: TRBJ2-2
clone size: NA
CDR3 protein: CSVQGAGATGELFF
CDR3 DNA: TGCAGCGTTCAGGGAGCGGGAGCCACCGGGGAGCTGTTTTTT

D gene: NA
V gene: TRBV28
J gene: TRBJ2-1
clone size: NA
CDR3 protein: CASSQNRPPEQFF
CDR3 DNA: TGTGCCAGCAGCCAGAACAGGCCCCCTGAGCAGTTCTTC

D gene: TRBD2
V gene: TRBV2
J gene: TRBJ2-1
clone size: NA
CDR3 protein: CASSDLAGGIGEQFF
CDR3 DNA: TGTGCCAGCAGTGATCTGGCGGGAGGAATCGGTGAGCAGTTCTTC

D gene: NA
V gene: TRBV7-2
J gene: TRBJ2-3
clone size: NA
CDR3 protein: CAWDQGADTQYF
CDR3 DNA: TGTGCCTGGGACCAGGGCGCAGATACGCAGTATTTT

D gene: NA
V gene: TRBV28
J gene: TRBJ2-7
clone size: once
CDR3 protein: CASSFEGDTYEQYF
CDR3 DNA: TGTGCCAGCAGTTTTGAGGGGGATACCTACGAGCAGTACTTC

D gene: NA
V gene: TRBV10-3
J gene: TRBJ2-5
clone size: NA
CDR3 protein: CAISALKNQETQYF
CDR3 DNA: TGTGCCATCAGTGCGTTGAAAAACCAAGAGACCCAGTACTTC

D gene: NA
V gene: TRBV14
J gene: TRBJ1-1
clone size: NA
CDR3 protein: CASSLITGNTEAFF
CDR3 DNA: TGTGCCAGCAGCCTCATAACAGGGAACACTGAAGCTTTCTTT

D gene: NA
V gene: TRBV15
J gene: TRBJ1-1
clone size: once
CDR3 protein: CATSSFPRRWNTEAFF
CDR3 DNA: TGTGCCACCAGCAGTTTTCCGCGCCGATGGAACACTGAAGCTTTCTTT

D gene: TRBD1
V gene: TRBV6-5
J gene: TRBJ1-5
clone size: NA
CDR3 protein: CASSHDRGDQPQHF
CDR3 DNA: TGTGCCAGCAGCCATGACAGGGGCGACCAGCCCCAGCATTTT

D gene: NA
V gene: TRBV30
J gene: TRBJ2-7
clone size: NA
CDR3 protein: CAWKYSGVTYEQYF
CDR3 DNA: TGTGCCTGGAAGTATTCGGGAGTGACCTACGAGCAGTACTTC

D gene: NA
V gene: TRBV11-1
J gene: TRBJ2-5
clone size: NA
CDR3 protein: CASSLLRFPQGTQYF
CDR3 DNA: TGTGCCAGCAGCTTATTGCGCTTCCCCCAGGGGACCCAGTACTTC

D gene: NA
V gene: TRBV6-5
J gene: TRBJ2-1
clone size: NA
CDR3 protein: CASSGAPVRNEQFF
CDR3 DNA: TGTGCCAGCTCGGGAGCCCCCGTCCGAAATGAGCAGTTCTTC

D gene: NA
V gene: TRBV29-1
J gene: TRBJ2-5
clone size: NA
CDR3 protein: CSVGQQETQYF
CDR3 DNA: TGCAGCGTTGGGCAGCAAGAGACCCAGTACTTC

D gene: NA
V gene: TRBV6-5
J gene: TRBJ2-2
clone size: NA
CDR3 protein: CASGLTNTGELFF
CDR3 DNA: TGTGCCAGCGGCTTAACGAACACCGGGGAGCTGTTTTTT

D gene: TRBD1
V gene: TRBV5-1
J gene: TRBJ1-2
clone size: NA
CDR3 protein: CASSLAGTGGVAGGYTF
CDR3 DNA: TGCGCCAGCAGCTTGGCCGGGACAGGGGGCGTTGCAGGTGGCTACACCTTC

D gene: NA
V gene: TRBV18
J gene: TRBJ1-5
clone size: NA
CDR3 protein: CASSPGQFNQPQHF
CDR3 DNA: TGTGCCAGCTCACCAGGGCAATTCAATCAGCCCCAGCATTTT

D gene: NA
V gene: TRBV5-1
J gene: TRBJ1-6
clone size: NA
CDR3 protein: CASSLESLGAPLHF
CDR3 DNA: TGCGCCAGCAGCTTAGAGTCGCTTGGTGCACCCCTCCACTTT

D gene: NA
V gene: TRBV29-1
J gene: TRBJ1-1
clone size: NA
CDR3 protein: CSVDRGGNTEAFF
CDR3 DNA: TGCAGCGTGGACAGAGGAGGGAACACTGAAGCTTTCTTT

D gene: NA
V gene: TRBV10-3
J gene: TRBJ1-5
clone size: NA
CDR3 protein: CAISESQYSNQPQHF
CDR3 DNA: TGTGCCATCAGTGAGTCGCAGTATAGCAATCAGCCCCAGCATTTT

D gene: TRBD1
V gene: TRBV6-5
J gene: TRBJ2-5
clone size: NA
CDR3 protein: CAGGQGETQYF
CDR3 DNA: TGTGCCGGGGGACAGGGGGAGACCCAGTACTTC

D gene: NA
V gene: TRBV5-4
J gene: TRBJ1-3
clone size: NA
CDR3 protein: CASSLGGPSSGNTIYF
CDR3 DNA: TGTGCCAGCAGCTTGGGTGGCCCCAGCTCTGGAAACACCATATATTTT

D gene: TRBD2
V gene: TRBV7-8
J gene: TRBJ2-7
clone size: NA
CDR3 protein: CASSPLLAGGREQYF
CDR3 DNA: TGTGCCAGCAGCCCATTACTAGCGGGAGGGCGAGAGCAGTACTTC

D gene: NA
V gene: TRBV5-1
J gene: TRBJ1-4
clone size: NA
CDR3 protein: CASSGGNNEKLFF
CDR3 DNA: TGCGCCAGCAGCGGGGGGAATAATGAAAAACTGTTTTTT

D gene: TRBD1
V gene: TRBV28
J gene: TRBJ2-5
clone size: NA
CDR3 protein: CASTSSDRGETQYF
CDR3 DNA: TGTGCCAGCACCTCATCGGACAGGGGAGAGACCCAGTACTTC

D gene: NA
V gene: TRBV19
J gene: TRBJ1-2
clone size: once
CDR3 protein: CASSGHPKSNYGYTF
CDR3 DNA: TGTGCCAGTAGCGGACATCCCAAGTCTAACTATGGCTACACCTTC

D gene: TRBD1
V gene: TRBV2
J gene: TRBJ2-7
clone size: NA
CDR3 protein: CASSLRQGTSEQYF
CDR3 DNA: TGTGCCAGCAGTTTGCGACAGGGTACAAGCGAGCAGTACTTC

D gene: NA
V gene: TRBV5-4
J gene: TRBJ2-2
clone size: NA
CDR3 protein: CASSLLGRELFF
CDR3 DNA: TGTGCCAGCAGCTTGTTGGGCCGGGAGCTGTTTTTT

D gene: TRBD2
V gene: TRBV9
J gene: TRBJ2-1
clone size: NA
CDR3 protein: CASSVAASGRAGNEQFF
CDR3 DNA: TGTGCCAGCAGCGTAGCGGCTAGCGGGAGGGCCGGCAATGAGCAGTTCTTC

D gene: TRBD2
V gene: TRBV5-1
J gene: TRBJ2-7
clone size: few
CDR3 protein: CASSLVLAGGSREQYF
CDR3 DNA: TGCGCCAGCAGCTTGGTCCTAGCGGGAGGCTCGCGCGAGCAGTACTTC

D gene: NA
V gene: TRBV2
J gene: TRBJ2-7
clone size: NA
CDR3 protein: CATRDFRAMQYF
CDR3 DNA: TGTGCCACCCGGGACTTCCGTGCTATGCAGTACTTC

D gene: NA
V gene: TRBV5-8
J gene: TRBJ2-7
clone size: once
CDR3 protein: CASSPGLGLYEQYF
CDR3 DNA: TGTGCCAGCAGCCCGGGGTTGGGACTCTACGAGCAGTACTTC

D gene: NA
V gene: TRBV13
J gene: TRBJ1-4
clone size: NA
CDR3 protein: CASSLGTGWVTNEKLFF
CDR3 DNA: TGTGCCAGCAGCTTAGGCACAGGGTGGGTCACTAATGAAAAACTGTTTTTT